These T cell receptor beta chains were read from a single sample in a study of blood T cell repertoires in COVID-19. The protocol was immunoSEQ multiplex PCR, while the TCRdb copy is restricted to in-frame clones and leaves out a portion. This repertoire shows 110,000 to 150,000 clones, about 90% found once; its top ten account for roughly 1.6%. Sequencing was performed on peripheral blood. The receptor source for this set is a woman aged 50 to 60 with acute or convalescent COVID-19. Both conserved end residues are part of each CDR3. D genes are given only for firm matches. The size entry is marked missing in some rows and otherwise reads once, few, many or a size class.

>TRBV9|17|TRBJ2-2|TRBD1|NA
CASSRRGRGEEIGELFF
TGTGCCAGCAGCCGCAGGGGGCGCGGGGAAGAGATCGGGGAGCTGTTTTTT
>TRBV6-4|13|TRBJ1-1|NA|NA
CASSDSAGAEAFF
TGTGCCAGCAGTGACTCCGCGGGGGCGGAAGCTTTCTTT
>TRBV19|13|TRBJ2-2|NA|few
CASRRQNTGELFF
TGTGCCAGTAGGAGGCAGAACACCGGGGAGCTGTTTTTT
>TRBV6-5|13|TRBJ2-7|NA|NA
CASQRGQVGEQYF
TGTGCCAGCCAGAGGGGACAAGTGGGCGAGCAGTACTTC
>TRBV5-1|15|TRBJ1-1|NA|NA
CASSPRGGPRAEAFF
TGCGCCAGCAGCCCAAGGGGAGGACCTCGGGCTGAAGCTTTCTTT
>TRBV7-9|14|TRBJ1-1|NA|few
CASGRDTRNTEAFF
TGTGCCAGCGGTCGGGACACGCGAAACACTGAAGCTTTCTTT
>TRBV6-5|15|TRBJ2-7|NA|NA
CASSSQVGRSYEQYF
TGTGCCAGCAGTTCCCAGGTTGGTAGATCCTACGAGCAGTACTTC
>TRBV10-3|13|TRBJ1-3|NA|NA
CASTGTTGNTIYF
TGTGCCAGTACTGGCACTACTGGAAACACCATATATTTT
>TRBV18|12|TRBJ1-4|TRBD1|NA
CASSPSGDRLFF
TGTGCCAGCTCACCTTCTGGGGACAGGCTGTTTTTT
>TRBV19|15|TRBJ2-5|NA|NA
CASSIGGRGASAQYF
TGTGCCAGTAGTATTGGTGGCAGGGGGGCATCGGCCCAGTACTTC
>TRBV25-1|16|TRBJ2-5|NA|NA
CASSGSLVELRETQYF
TGTGCCAGCAGTGGGTCCTTAGTAGAACTAAGGGAGACCCAGTACTTC
>TRBV9|14|TRBJ2-3|TRBD2|NA
CASGGTSGTDTQYF
TGTGCCAGCGGGGGGACTAGCGGCACAGATACGCAGTATTTT
>TRBV15|15|TRBJ1-4|NA|NA
CATSPRARANEKLFF
TGTGCCACCAGCCCCCGGGCCAGGGCTAATGAAAAACTGTTTTTT
>TRBV9|15|TRBJ1-1|TRBD1|NA
CASSVGGGLVTEAFF
TGTGCCAGCAGCGTAGGAGGGGGCTTGGTCACTGAAGCTTTCTTT
>TRBV2|12|TRBJ1-5|NA|NA
CASSEGSQPQHF
TGTGCCAGCAGTGAGGGGAGTCAGCCCCAGCATTTT
>TRBV10-1|13|TRBJ2-7|NA|NA
CASSESTSGEQYF
TGCGCCAGCAGTGAGTCGACTAGTGGCGAGCAGTACTTC
>TRBV19|15|TRBJ2-4|TRBD1|NA
CASSIGNRGQNIQYF
TGTGCCAGTAGTATAGGTAACAGGGGCCAAAACATTCAGTACTTC
>TRBV5-4|17|TRBJ2-3|TRBD1|NA
CASSLGVGQGNQDTQYF
TGTGCCAGCAGCTTGGGGGTCGGACAGGGGAATCAGGATACGCAGTATTTT
>TRBV7-2|15|TRBJ1-6|TRBD1|NA
CASNTGDFTYSPLHF
TGTGCCAGCAATACAGGGGATTTTACTTATTCACCCCTCCACTTT
>TRBV4-2|17|TRBJ1-2|TRBD1|NA
CASSQGTGAGGVHGYTF
TGTGCCAGCAGCCAGGGGACAGGGGCCGGCGGGGTTCATGGCTACACCTTC
>TRBV19|14|TRBJ1-1|NA|NA
CASTLAWANTEAFF
TGTGCCAGTACCCTTGCGTGGGCGAACACTGAAGCTTTCTTT
>TRBV4-2|16|TRBJ2-1|TRBD2|NA
CASSQDTLAGGGEQFF
TGTGCCAGCAGCCAAGATACCCTAGCGGGGGGTGGGGAGCAGTTCTTC
>TRBV10-3|16|TRBJ2-1|TRBD1|NA
CAISESGQVTYNEQFF
TGTGCCATCAGTGAGTCGGGACAGGTGACCTACAATGAGCAGTTCTTC
>TRBV25-1|16|TRBJ1-2|TRBD1|NA
CASSEDPEQGAYGYTF
TGTGCCAGCAGTGAAGACCCCGAGCAGGGGGCCTATGGCTACACCTTC
>TRBV19|17|TRBJ1-2|NA|NA
CASSISGQLISNYGYTF
TGTGCCAGTAGTATCTCGGGACAACTTATCTCGAACTATGGCTACACCTTC
>TRBV24-1|14|TRBJ2-7|NA|NA
CATSGTGKSYEQYF
TGTGCCACCAGTGGAACAGGGAAATCCTACGAGCAGTACTTC
>TRBV4-1|15|TRBJ2-7|NA|NA
CASSHGGGPYYEQYF
TGCGCCAGCAGCCATGGTGGGGGCCCCTACTACGAGCAGTACTTC
>TRBV28|13|TRBJ1-2|NA|NA
CASGGAQHYGYTF
TGTGCCAGCGGAGGAGCACAGCACTATGGCTACACCTTC
>TRBV18|15|TRBJ2-5|NA|NA
CASSPPRGYQETQYF
TGTGCCAGCTCACCGCCTAGGGGTTACCAAGAGACCCAGTACTTC
>TRBV5-4|16|TRBJ2-3|TRBD1|NA
CASSLGRTGSGDTQYF
TGTGCCAGCAGCTTGGGAAGGACAGGGAGCGGAGATACGCAGTATTTT
>TRBV5-1|16|TRBJ1-6|NA|NA
CASSAQESSYNSPLHF
TGCGCCAGCAGCGCTCAGGAAAGCTCCTATAATTCACCCCTCCACTTT
>TRBV19|17|TRBJ1-1|NA|NA
CASSIGGLLILNTEAFF
TGTGCCAGTAGTATAGGAGGGCTATTGATCCTGAACACTGAAGCTTTCTTT
>TRBV12-3/TRBV12-4|13|TRBJ1-2|NA|NA
CASSLLGGRGYTF
TGTGCCAGCAGTTTATTGGGGGGGCGAGGCTACACCTTC
>TRBV6-1|16|TRBJ2-3|NA|NA
CASSAYRDTYTDTQYF
TGTGCCAGCAGTGCTTACCGGGACACATACACAGATACGCAGTATTTT
>TRBV18|14|TRBJ1-1|NA|once
CASSYNLFNTEAFF
TGTGCCAGCTCTTATAATCTATTTAACACTGAAGCTTTCTTT
>TRBV10-3|12|TRBJ2-3|NA|NA
CAIRDITDTQYF
TGTGCCATCCGGGATATCACAGATACGCAGTATTTT
>TRBV7-9|16|TRBJ1-2|NA|NA
CASSSLNRQEPYGYTF
TGTGCCAGCAGCTCATTAAATCGACAGGAGCCCTATGGCTACACCTTC
>TRBV27|17|TRBJ1-5|TRBD1|once
CASSGSRTGATGQPQHF
TGTGCCAGCAGTGGGAGCCGTACAGGGGCCACGGGTCAGCCCCAGCATTTT
>TRBV6-6|12|TRBJ2-7|NA|NA
CASTTSPYEQYF
TGTGCCAGCACCACTTCCCCCTACGAGCAGTACTTC
>TRBV30|17|TRBJ1-6|TRBD1|NA
CAWSVLRDRLQPSPLHF
TGTGCCTGGAGTGTACTCCGGGACAGGTTACAACCTTCACCCCTCCACTTT
>TRBV7-3|14|TRBJ1-1|TRBD1|NA
CASSSQGAGTEAFF
TGTGCCAGCAGCTCACAGGGGGCGGGCACTGAAGCTTTCTTT
>TRBV15|16|TRBJ2-2|TRBD2|few
CATSDGLVRRRGELFF
TGTGCCACCAGCGATGGACTAGTTAGGCGAAGAGGGGAGCTGTTTTTT